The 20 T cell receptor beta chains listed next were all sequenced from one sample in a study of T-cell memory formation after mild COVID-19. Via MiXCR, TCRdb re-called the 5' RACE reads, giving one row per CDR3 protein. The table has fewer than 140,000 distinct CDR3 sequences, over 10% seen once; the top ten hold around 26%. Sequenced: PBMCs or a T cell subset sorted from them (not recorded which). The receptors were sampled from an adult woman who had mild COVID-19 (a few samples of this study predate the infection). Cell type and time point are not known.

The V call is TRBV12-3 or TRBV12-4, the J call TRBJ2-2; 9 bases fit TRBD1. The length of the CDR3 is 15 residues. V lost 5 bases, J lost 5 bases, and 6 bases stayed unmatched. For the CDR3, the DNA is TGTGCCAGCAGTCACCGGGACAGGGAAACCGGGGAGCTGTTTTTT. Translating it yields CASSHRDRETGELFF.

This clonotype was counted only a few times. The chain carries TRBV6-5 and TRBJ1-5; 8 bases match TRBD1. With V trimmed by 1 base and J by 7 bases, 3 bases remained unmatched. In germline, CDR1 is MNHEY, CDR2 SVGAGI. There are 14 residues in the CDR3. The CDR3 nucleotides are TGTGCCAGCAGTTACTTACAGGGGGAGCAGCCCCAGCATTTT. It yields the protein CASSYLQGEQPQHF.

CDR3 loop: CASSQETGTGAEIYEQYF. As DNA, the CDR3 is TGCGCCAGCAGCCAAGAAACGGGGACAGGGGCCGAGATATACGAGCAGTACTTC. The chain links TRBV4-1 to TRBJ2-7; the match to TRBD1 covers 10 bases. Germline V gene data show CDR1 as MGHRA and CDR2 as YSYEKL. The CDR3 contains 18 residues. The junction had 12 bases not matched to a gene; V was cut back by 0 bases and J by 4 bases.

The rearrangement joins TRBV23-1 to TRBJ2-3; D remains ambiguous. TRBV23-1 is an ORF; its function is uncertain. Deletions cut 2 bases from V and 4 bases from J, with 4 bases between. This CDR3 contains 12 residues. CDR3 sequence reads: CASSQRSDTQYF. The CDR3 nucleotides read TGCGCCAGCAGTCAACGCTCAGATACGCAGTATTTT.

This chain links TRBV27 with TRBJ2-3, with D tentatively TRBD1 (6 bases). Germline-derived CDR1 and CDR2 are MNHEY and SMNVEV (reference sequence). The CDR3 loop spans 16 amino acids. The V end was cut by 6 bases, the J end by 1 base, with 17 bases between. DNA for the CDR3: TGTGCCAGCAGCCAAGGACAGCAACGAGGCACAGATACGCAGTATTTT. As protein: CASSQGQQRGTDTQYF.

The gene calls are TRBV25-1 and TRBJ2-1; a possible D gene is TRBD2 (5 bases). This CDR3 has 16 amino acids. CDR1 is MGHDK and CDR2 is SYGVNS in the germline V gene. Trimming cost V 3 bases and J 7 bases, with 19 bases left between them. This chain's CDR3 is CASSDSTGKIRNEQFF. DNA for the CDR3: TGTGCCAGCAGTGACTCAACCGGGAAGATTAGGAATGAGCAGTTCTTC.

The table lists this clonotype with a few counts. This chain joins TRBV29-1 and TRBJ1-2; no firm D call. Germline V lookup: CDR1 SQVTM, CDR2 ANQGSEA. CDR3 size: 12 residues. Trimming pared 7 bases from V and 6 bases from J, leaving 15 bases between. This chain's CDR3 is CSALSAGDGYTF. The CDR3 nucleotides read TGCAGCGCCCTCAGCGCGGGTGATGGCTACACCTTC. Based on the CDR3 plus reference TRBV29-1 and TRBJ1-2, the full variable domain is SAVISQKPSRDICQRGTSLTIQCQVDSQVTMMFWYRQQPGQSLTLIATANQGSEATYESGFVIDKFPISRPNLTFSTLTVSNMSPEDSSIYLCSALSAGDGYTFGSGTRLTVV.

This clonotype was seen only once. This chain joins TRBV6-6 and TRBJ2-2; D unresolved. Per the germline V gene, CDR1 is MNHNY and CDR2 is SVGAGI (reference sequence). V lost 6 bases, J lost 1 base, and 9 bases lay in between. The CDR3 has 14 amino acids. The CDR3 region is CASRDGWNTGELFF. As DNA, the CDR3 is TGTGCCAGCAGAGACGGCTGGAACACCGGGGAGCTGTTTTTT.

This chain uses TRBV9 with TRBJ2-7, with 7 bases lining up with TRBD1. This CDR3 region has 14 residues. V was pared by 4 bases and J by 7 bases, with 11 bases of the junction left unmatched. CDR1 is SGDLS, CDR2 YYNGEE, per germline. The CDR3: CASSPSGQVREQYF. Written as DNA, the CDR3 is TGTGCCAGCAGCCCCTCCGGACAGGTTCGGGAGCAGTACTTC.

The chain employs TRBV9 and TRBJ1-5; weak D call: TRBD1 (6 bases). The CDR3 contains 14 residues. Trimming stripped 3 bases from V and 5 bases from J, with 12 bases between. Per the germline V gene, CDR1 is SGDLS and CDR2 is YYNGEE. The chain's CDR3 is CASSGEGVYQPQHF. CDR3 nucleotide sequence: TGTGCCAGCAGCGGAGAGGGGGTGTATCAGCCCCAGCATTTT.

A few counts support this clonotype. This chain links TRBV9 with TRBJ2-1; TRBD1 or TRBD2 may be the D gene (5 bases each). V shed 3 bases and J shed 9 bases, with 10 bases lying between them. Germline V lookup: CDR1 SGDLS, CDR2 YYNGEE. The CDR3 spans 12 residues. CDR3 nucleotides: TGTGCCAGCAGCGGGGACGGCGGTGAGCAGTTCTTC. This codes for CASSGDGGEQFF.

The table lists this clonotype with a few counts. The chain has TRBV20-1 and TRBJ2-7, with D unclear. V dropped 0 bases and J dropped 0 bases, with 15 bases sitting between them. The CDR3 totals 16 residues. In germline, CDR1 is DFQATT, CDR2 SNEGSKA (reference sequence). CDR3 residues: CSARDWQDTLSYEQYF. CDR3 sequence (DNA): TGCAGTGCTAGAGATTGGCAGGATACTCTCTCCTACGAGCAGTACTTC.

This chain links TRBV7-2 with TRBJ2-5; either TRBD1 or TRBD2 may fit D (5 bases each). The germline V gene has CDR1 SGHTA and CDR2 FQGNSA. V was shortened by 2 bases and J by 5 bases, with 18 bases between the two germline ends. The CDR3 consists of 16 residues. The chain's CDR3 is CASSLTPGPLGETQYF. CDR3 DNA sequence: TGTGCCAGCAGCTTAACTCCGGGACCACTGGGGGAGACCCAGTACTTC.

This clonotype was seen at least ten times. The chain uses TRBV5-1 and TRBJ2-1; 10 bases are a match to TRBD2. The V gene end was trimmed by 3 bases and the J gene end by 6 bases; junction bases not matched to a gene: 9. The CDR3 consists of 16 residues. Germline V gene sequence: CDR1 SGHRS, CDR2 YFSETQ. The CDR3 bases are TGCGCCAGCAGCTCCCGGCCCCCTAGCGGGGGCAATGAGCAGTTCTTC. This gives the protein CASSSRPPSGGNEQFF.

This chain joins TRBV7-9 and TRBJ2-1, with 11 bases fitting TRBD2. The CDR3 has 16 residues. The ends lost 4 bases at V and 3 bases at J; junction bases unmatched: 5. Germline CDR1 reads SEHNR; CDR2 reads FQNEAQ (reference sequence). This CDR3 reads CASSYPGTSGYNEQFF. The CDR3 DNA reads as TGTGCCAGCAGCTACCCCGGGACTAGCGGCTACAATGAGCAGTTCTTC.

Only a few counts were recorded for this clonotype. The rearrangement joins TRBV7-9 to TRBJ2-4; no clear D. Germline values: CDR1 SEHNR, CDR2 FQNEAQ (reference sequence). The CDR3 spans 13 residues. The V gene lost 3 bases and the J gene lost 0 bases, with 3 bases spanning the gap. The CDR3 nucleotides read TGTGCCAGCAGCTTCGTAGCCAAAAACATTCAGTACTTC. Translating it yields CASSFVAKNIQYF.

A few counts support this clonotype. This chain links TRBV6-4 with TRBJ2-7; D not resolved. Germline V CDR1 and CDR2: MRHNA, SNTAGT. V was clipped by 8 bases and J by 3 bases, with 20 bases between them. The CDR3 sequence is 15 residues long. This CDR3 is CASQHLVQYRYEQYF. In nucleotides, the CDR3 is TGTGCCAGCCAACACTTAGTACAGTACCGCTACGAGCAGTACTTC.

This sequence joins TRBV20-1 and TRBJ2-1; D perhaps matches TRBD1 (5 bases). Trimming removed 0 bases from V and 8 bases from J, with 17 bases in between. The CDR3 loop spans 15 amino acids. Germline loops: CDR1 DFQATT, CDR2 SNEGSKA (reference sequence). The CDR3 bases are TGCAGTGCTAGAGACACGACAGTTCCAGCCGATGAGCAGTTCTTC. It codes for CSARDTTVPADEQFF.

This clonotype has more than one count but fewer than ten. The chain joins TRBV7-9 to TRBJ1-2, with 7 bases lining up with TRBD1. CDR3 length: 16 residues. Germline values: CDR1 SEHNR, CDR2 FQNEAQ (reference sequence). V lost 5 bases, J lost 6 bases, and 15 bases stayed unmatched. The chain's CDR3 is CASSRAGTEMVDGYTF. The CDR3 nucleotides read TGTGCCAGCAGCAGGGCCGGGACAGAAATGGTTGATGGCTACACCTTC.

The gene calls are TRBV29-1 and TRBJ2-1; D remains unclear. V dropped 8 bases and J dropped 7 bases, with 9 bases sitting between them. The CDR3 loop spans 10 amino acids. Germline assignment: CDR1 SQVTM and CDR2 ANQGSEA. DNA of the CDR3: TGCAGCACCTCTGGTAATGAGCAGTTCTTC. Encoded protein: CSTSGNEQFF.